What follows are 14 T cell receptor beta chains derived from one specimen sequenced in a study of identifying expanded T cells in peripheral blood. Using immunoSEQ multiplex PCR, the repertoire was profiled, and TCRdb retains in-frame clones only, with some absent. The sample has roughly 90,000 clones; 70% to 90% are singletons. Material for sequencing was blood. These receptors all stem from a person aged 18 to 69 in good health.

The gene calls are TRBV11-3 and TRBJ1-6; 7 bases map to TRBD1. The V and J ends lost 6 bases and 6 bases, in that order; junction bases with no gene match: 5. The CDR3 totals 14 residues. Germline loops: CDR1 SGHNT, CDR2 YENEEA. This CDR3 reads CASRTGQINSPLHF. CDR3 DNA sequence: TGTGCCAGCAGGACGGGACAGATTAATTCACCCCTCCACTTT.

This CDR3 is CASSKFDGGEDEQFF. The CDR3, as DNA: TGTGCCAGCAGCAAATTCGACGGGGGTGAGGATGAGCAGTTCTTC. This chain uses TRBV7-3 with TRBJ2-1; TRBD2 might be the D (6 bases). The germline CDR1 and CDR2 sequences are SGHTA and FQGTGA. The CDR3 has 15 residues. V was trimmed by 5 bases and J by 8 bases, leaving 19 bases between them.

The rearrangement joins TRBV6-6 to TRBJ1-3; D is undetermined. CDR3 length: 16 residues. Trimming took 0 bases from V and 0 from J, leaving 9 bases between them. The germline CDR1 and CDR2 sequences are MNHNY and SVGAGI (reference sequence). The CDR3 nucleotides are TGTGCCAGCAGTTACTCGAGGAGGATCTCTGGAAACACCATATATTTT. Translating it yields CASSYSRRISGNTIYF.

This chain links TRBV27 with TRBJ1-2; D gene ambiguous. There are 11 residues in the CDR3. Trimming took 6 bases from V and 1 from J, leaving 3 bases between them. In germline, CDR1 is MNHEY, CDR2 SMNVEV (reference sequence). CDR3 sequence (DNA): TGTGCCAGCAGCCTTAACTATGGCTACACCTTC. Protein product: CASSLNYGYTF.

This chain uses TRBV18 with TRBJ2-7, with 7 bases matching TRBD1. CDR1 and CDR2 from the germline V gene are KGHSH and LQKENI. V lost 6 bases to trimming and J lost 4 bases; unmatched junction nucleotides: 21. The CDR3 is made up of 18 amino acids. The CDR3 reads CASSSTGNPLREEYEQYF. The CDR3 DNA reads as TGTGCCAGCTCGTCGACAGGGAATCCGTTGCGAGAAGAGTACGAGCAGTACTTC.

The V gene is TRBV9, the J gene TRBJ1-2; TRBD1 matches at 8 bases. In germline, CDR1 is SGDLS, CDR2 YYNGEE. This CDR3 is built from 13 residues. V lost 3 bases, J lost 6 bases, and 4 bases stayed unmatched. The CDR3 nucleotides read TGTGCCAGCAGCGCTACAGGGGGGAATGGCTACACCTTC. Its translation: CASSATGGNGYTF.

The chain uses TRBV6-6 and TRBJ2-7; D gene ambiguous. CDR1 is MNHNY and CDR2 is SVGAGI in the germline V gene (reference sequence). The CDR3 sequence is 13 residues long. Trimming pared 5 bases from V and 2 bases from J, leaving 10 bases between. The CDR3 reads CASSLHQAYEQYF. In DNA, the CDR3 is TGTGCCAGCAGTCTCCACCAGGCCTACGAGCAGTACTTC.

The chain links TRBV5-6 to TRBJ1-2; 7 nucleotides match TRBD1. The V and J ends lost 0 bases and 4 bases, in that order; junction bases with no gene match: 9. The CDR3 is 16 residues long. Per germline, CDR1 SGHDT and CDR2 YYEEEE. The CDR3 is CASSLDIQGSGYGYTF. CDR3 in DNA: TGTGCCAGCAGCTTGGACATACAGGGGTCCGGCTATGGCTACACCTTC.

The chain employs TRBV5-6 and TRBJ1-2; 7 nucleotides line up with TRBD1. V lost 0 bases and J lost 3; bases outside the gene matches: 11. Germline V gives CDR1 SGHDT, CDR2 YYEEEE. This CDR3 spans 17 amino acids. The CDR3 DNA follows: TGTGCCAGCAGCTTGGGAGCTACAGGGGCAGAGGACTATGGCTACACCTTC. Translation gives CASSLGATGAEDYGYTF.

The chain uses TRBV18 and TRBJ1-1, with D perhaps TRBD1 (5 bases). The CDR3 is 12 amino acids. In germline, CDR1 is KGHSH, CDR2 LQKENI. The V end lost 5 bases, the J end lost 10 bases, and 14 bases lay between the germline ends. The DNA of the CDR3 is TGTGCCAGCTCAGTTGCCTCCGGGGGAGCTTTCTTT. Translated: CASSVASGGAFF.

The CDR3 sequence is CASSLRPLSATSTDTQYF. The CDR3 DNA reads as TGTGCCAGCAGCTTAAGACCACTTAGCGCCACTAGCACAGATACGCAGTATTTT. The rearrangement links TRBV11-3 to TRBJ2-3, with a possible D match to TRBD2 (5 bases). CDR1 and CDR2 (germline): SGHNT, YENEEA. This CDR3 is built from 18 residues. V was trimmed by 2 bases and J by 0 bases, leaving 18 bases between them. The whole variable domain, filled in from reference TRBV11-3 and TRBJ2-3, reads EAGVVQSPRYKIIEKKQPVAFWCNPISGHNTLYWYLQNLGQGPELLIRYENEEAVDDSQLPKDRFSAERLKGVDSTLKIQPAELGDSAVYLCASSLRPLSATSTDTQYFGPGTRLTVL.

The chain links TRBV5-5 to TRBJ1-5, with 7 bases aligning to TRBD1. Trimming removed 5 bases from V and 2 bases from J; junction bases left unmatched: 10. Germline V gene sequence: CDR1 SGHKS, CDR2 YYEKEE (reference sequence). This CDR3 is built from 16 residues. The DNA for the CDR3 is TGTGCCAGCAGTCGTTTCGACAGGGAGCGCAATCAGCCCCAGCATTTT. Protein sequence: CASSRFDRERNQPQHF.

This clone occurred once. The gene calls are TRBV18 and TRBJ2-1; weak D call: TRBD2 (5 bases). V shed 0 bases and J shed 8 bases, with 14 bases lying between them. CDR3 size: 15 residues. CDR1 and CDR2 (germline): KGHSH, LQKENI. The CDR3 coding sequence is TGTGCCAGCTCACCACCGGGCCCCGGAGGCGATGAGCAGTTCTTC. This gives the protein CASSPPGPGGDEQFF.

This clone was counted once. The rearrangement uses TRBV6-1 and TRBJ2-7; 9 bases line up with TRBD1. Trimming took 6 bases from V and 3 from J; bases not matched to a gene: 9. CDR3 length: 15 amino acids. CDR1 is MNHNS, CDR2 SASEGT, per germline. The CDR3 here is CASSVTGQGRYEQYF. The CDR3 region has the DNA TGTGCCAGCAGCGTAACGGGACAGGGTCGCTACGAGCAGTACTTC.